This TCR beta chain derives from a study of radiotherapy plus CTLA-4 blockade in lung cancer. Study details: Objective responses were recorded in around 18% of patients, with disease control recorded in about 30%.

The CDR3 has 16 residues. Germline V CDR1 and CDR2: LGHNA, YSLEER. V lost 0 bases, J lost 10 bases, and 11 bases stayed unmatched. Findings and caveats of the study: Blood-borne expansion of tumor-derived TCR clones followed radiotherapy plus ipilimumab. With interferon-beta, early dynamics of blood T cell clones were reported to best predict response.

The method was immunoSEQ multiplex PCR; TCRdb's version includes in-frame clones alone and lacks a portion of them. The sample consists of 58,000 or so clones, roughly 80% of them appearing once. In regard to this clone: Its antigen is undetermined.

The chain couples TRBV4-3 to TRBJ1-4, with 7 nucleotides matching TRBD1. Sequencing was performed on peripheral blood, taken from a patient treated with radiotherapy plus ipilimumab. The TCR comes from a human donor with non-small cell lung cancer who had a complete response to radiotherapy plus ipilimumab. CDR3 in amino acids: CASSQDQARGSGKLFF. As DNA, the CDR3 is TGCGCCAGCAGCCAAGATCAGGCCAGGGGGAGTGGAAAACTGTTTTTT.